What follows are 22 T cell receptor beta chains derived from one specimen sequenced in a study of early T cells in non-severe SARS-CoV-2 infection. From the 5' RACE reads, TCRdb called clonotypes with MiXCR, one entry per CDR3 protein. This table holds tens of thousands of distinct CDR3 sequences, 10% to 15% found once. Sequencing was done on a sample of whole blood. The receptors here all came from an adult who was a healthcare worker with PCR-confirmed SARS-CoV-2 infection or an uninfected control (not recorded which).

This clonotype came up many times. This chain links TRBV3-1 with TRBJ2-6, with unresolved D. The CDR3 spans 16 residues. V gave up 1 base and J gave up 0 bases, with 7 bases separating them. The V gene's germline CDR1 is LGHDT and CDR2 YNNKEL (reference sequence). CDR3 residues: CASSQAAASGANVLTF. CDR3 DNA sequence: TGTGCCAGCAGCCAAGCGGCCGCCTCTGGGGCCAACGTCCTGACTTTC.

This clonotype was found many times. The rearrangement links TRBV12-3 or TRBV12-4 to TRBJ2-2, with 8 bases fitting TRBD2. V lost 6 bases to trimming and J lost 5 bases; unmatched junction nucleotides: 5. The CDR3 is 14 amino acids. The CDR3 protein is CASSPAGGTGELFF. CDR3 nucleotides: TGTGCCAGCAGCCCGGCGGGGGGAACCGGGGAGCTGTTTTTT.

This clonotype was detected ten times or more. The J gene is TRBJ1-4, the V gene TRBV29-1; D is undetermined. The V end was cut by 3 bases, the J end by 4 bases, with 12 bases between. Per the germline V gene, CDR1 is SQVTM and CDR2 is ANQGSEA. The CDR3 sequence is 14 residues long. CDR3 in amino acids: CSVEGSRDNEKLFF. For the CDR3, the DNA is TGCAGCGTTGAGGGGTCGAGGGATAATGAAAAACTGTTTTTT.

This clonotype was found a few times. The chain employs TRBV18 and TRBJ1-5, with TRBD1 matching 9 bases. This CDR3 region has 15 residues. CDR1 and CDR2 (germline): KGHSH, LQKENI. Unmatched junction bases numbered 6, after V lost 4 bases and J lost 5 bases. The CDR3 spells CASSLGQGRDQPQHF. The CDR3 DNA sequence: TGTGCCAGCTCACTAGGACAGGGGAGGGATCAGCCCCAGCATTTT.

In its sample, this clonotype was seen many times. J is TRBJ2-1 and V is TRBV6-1; D ambiguous. V lost 5 bases and J 4 bases, leaving 9 bases between the germline ends. Per germline, CDR1 MNHNS and CDR2 SASEGT. This CDR3 is built from 13 residues. The CDR3 region has the DNA TGTGCCAGCAGTAAGGAGAGTTACAATGAGCAGTTCTTC. Amino acid sequence: CASSKESYNEQFF.

This clonotype was observed many times. The chain has TRBV12-3 or TRBV12-4 and TRBJ2-1; TRBD1 matches at 11 bases. V shed 5 bases and J 7 bases; nucleotides not matched to a gene: 7. CDR3 length: 15 amino acids. For the CDR3, the DNA is TGTGCCAGCAGTACCGGGACAGGGGGGTGGAATGAGCAGTTCTTC. As protein: CASSTGTGGWNEQFF.

V and J are TRBV7-8 and TRBJ2-3, with 9 bases identical to TRBD2. Losses at the gene ends were 0 bases for V and 2 bases for J; bases not matched to a gene: 6. The CDR3 covers 17 residues. Germline CDR1 is SGHVS and CDR2 is FQNEAQ. CDR3 coding DNA: TGTGCCAGCAGCTTAGCTTGGGGACTAGCTCCCACAGATACGCAGTATTTT. Amino acids: CASSLAWGLAPTDTQYF. The complete variable domain, with remaining parts taken from reference TRBV7-8 and TRBJ2-3, reads GAGVSQSPRYKVAKRGQDVALRCDPISGHVSLFWYQQALGQGPEFLTYFQNEAQLDKSGLPSDRFFAERPEGSVSTLKIQRTQQEDSAVYLCASSLAWGLAPTDTQYFGPGTRLTVL.

This chain connects TRBV30 to TRBJ2-5; D is undetermined. The germline V gene encodes CDR1 GTSNPN and CDR2 SVGIG (reference sequence). The CDR3 is 13 amino acids. V was pared by 5 bases and J by 5 bases, with 15 bases between. The CDR3 loop reads CAWAWAGVETQYF. CDR3 bases: TGTGCCTGGGCGTGGGCAGGCGTGGAGACCCAGTACTTC.

A word on this clonotype: Since a much larger clone is just one base distant, this may be a read error. The V and J genes are TRBV5-1 and TRBJ2-3, with 7 positions matching TRBD1. Germline CDR1 SGHRS, CDR2 YFSETQ. There are 16 residues in the CDR3. The CDR3: CASSLAGTASTDTLYF. The CDR3 DNA is TGCGCCAGCAGCTTGGCCGGGACAGCTAGCACAGATACGCTGTATTTT.

This clonotype appeared many times. V usage is TRBV6-6 and J usage is TRBJ2-2, with D possibly TRBD1 on 5 matching bases. The CDR3 spans 14 residues. V gave up 0 bases and J gave up 3 bases, with 5 bases separating them. CDR1 and CDR2 from the germline V gene are MNHNY and SVGAGI (reference sequence). The CDR3 reads CASSYSGHTGELFF. The CDR3 DNA reads TGTGCCAGCAGTTACTCGGGGCACACCGGGGAGCTGTTTTTT.

This clonotype was seen ten or more times. Here the CDR3 DNA reads TGTGCCAGCAGTTCGGGGACAGCTGGAAACACCATATATTTT. This sequence encodes CASSSGTAGNTIYF. This chain links TRBV12-3 or TRBV12-4 with TRBJ1-3, with 7 bases matching TRBD1. Trimming at V came to 4 bases and at J to 2 bases, leaving 2 bases not matched to a gene. This CDR3 spans 14 amino acids.

This clonotype came up many times. The chain couples TRBV20-1 to TRBJ2-7; 9 bases line up with TRBD2. Germline V gene data show CDR1 as DFQATT and CDR2 as SNEGSKA (reference sequence). V shed 3 bases, J shed 0 bases, and the junction held 3 bases outside the gene matches. The CDR3 is 14 amino acids. CDR3 loop: CSARPSGVSYEQYF. Here the CDR3 DNA reads TGCAGTGCTAGGCCTAGCGGGGTCTCCTACGAGCAGTACTTC.

There are many counts of this clonotype. This sequence joins TRBV10-2 and TRBJ2-3; D may be TRBD2 (5 bases). The CDR3 spans 11 residues. Germline V gives CDR1 WSHSY, CDR2 SAAADI. V was shortened by 4 bases and J by 6 bases, with 5 bases between the two germline ends. This chain's CDR3 is CASSVADTQYF. CDR3 sequence (DNA): TGCGCCAGCAGTGTAGCGGATACGCAGTATTTT.

At least ten counts were recorded for this clonotype. The V call is TRBV7-9, the J call TRBJ2-5; D remains ambiguous. Germline lookup yields CDR1 SEHNR and CDR2 FQNEAQ (reference sequence). V was pared by 4 bases and J by 3 bases, with 3 bases between. This CDR3 comprises 11 residues. CDR3 nucleotide sequence: TGTGCCAGCAGCTCCAAAGAGACCCAGTACTTC. Translated: CASSSKETQYF.

This clonotype was picked up a small number of times. The rearrangement links TRBV7-6 to TRBJ2-7; unclear D gene. The germline V gene encodes CDR1 SGHVS and CDR2 FNYEAQ. V was pared by 1 base and J by 7 bases, with 14 bases between. CDR3 length: 14 amino acids. CDR3 coding DNA: TGTGCCAGCAGCTTAGAATCCCAGGTTGGGGAGCAGTACTTC. Protein product: CASSLESQVGEQYF.

This clonotype has a count of ten or more. The chain links TRBV3-1 to TRBJ2-5; D remains unclear. The germline V gene encodes CDR1 LGHDT and CDR2 YNNKEL (reference sequence). The V gene lost 9 bases and the J gene lost 1 base, with 18 bases spanning the gap. The CDR3 spans 15 residues. CDR3 sequence reads: CASCMDPGVQETQYF. CDR3 nucleotide sequence: TGTGCCAGTTGCATGGATCCCGGAGTCCAAGAGACCCAGTACTTC.

This clonotype was detected ten times or more. The rearrangement joins TRBV12-3 or TRBV12-4 to TRBJ2-1; no clear D. Trimming stripped 3 bases from V and 5 bases from J, with 8 bases between. The CDR3 contains 13 residues. DNA of the CDR3: TGTGCCAGCAGTTTGAGCAGTAACAATGAGCAGTTCTTC. Amino acid sequence: CASSLSSNNEQFF.

In this sample, this clonotype turned up many times. V and J are TRBV6-6 and TRBJ2-7; perhaps TRBD2 as D (6 bases). Trimming cost V 3 bases and J 3 bases, with 12 bases left between them. Germline V CDR1 and CDR2: MNHNY, SVGAGI (reference sequence). The CDR3 contains 14 residues. CDR3 DNA sequence: TGTGCCAGCAGTTATCGCGGGGACTTCTACGAGCAGTACTTC. Amino acids: CASSYRGDFYEQYF.

This clonotype has a count of ten or more. The V and J genes are TRBV7-2 and TRBJ2-3, with D uncertain. Trimming pared 1 base from V and 4 bases from J, leaving 3 bases between. In germline, CDR1 is SGHTA, CDR2 FQGNSA. This CDR3 has 12 residues. The CDR3 region has the DNA TGTGCCAGCAGCTTAGACTCAGATACGCAGTATTTT. Encoded protein: CASSLDSDTQYF.

This clonotype was seen ten or more times. The chain uses TRBV19 and TRBJ1-5; the match to TRBD1 covers 11 bases. The CDR3 has 15 amino acids. In germline, CDR1 is LNHDA, CDR2 SQIVND (reference sequence). V was clipped by 6 bases and J by 6 bases; unmatched bases: 7. CDR3 amino acids: CASSGTGGWGQPQHF. In nucleotides, the CDR3 is TGTGCCAGTAGCGGGACAGGGGGATGGGGTCAGCCCCAGCATTTT.

This clonotype was counted only a few times. The chain is built from TRBV20-1 and TRBJ2-1; TRBD2 agrees at 9 bases. Per the germline V gene, CDR1 is DFQATT and CDR2 is SNEGSKA (reference sequence). The CDR3 spans 16 residues. V shed 3 bases, J shed 6 bases, and the junction held 12 bases outside the gene matches. The CDR3 nucleotides read TGCAGTGCTAGTGTGAGCGCGGGGGGGCCAGGCAATGAGCAGTTCTTC. Protein product: CSASVSAGGPGNEQFF.

This clonotype was counted many times. The chain uses TRBV19 and TRBJ2-5; D not resolved. The CDR3 is 14 residues long. CDR1 is LNHDA and CDR2 is SQIVND in the germline V gene (reference sequence). V lost 1 base to trimming and J lost 2 bases, with 8 bases between them. The CDR3 DNA follows: TGTGCCAGTAGTATAGTCCCGTTTCAAGAGACCCAGTACTTC. Translating it yields CASSIVPFQETQYF.